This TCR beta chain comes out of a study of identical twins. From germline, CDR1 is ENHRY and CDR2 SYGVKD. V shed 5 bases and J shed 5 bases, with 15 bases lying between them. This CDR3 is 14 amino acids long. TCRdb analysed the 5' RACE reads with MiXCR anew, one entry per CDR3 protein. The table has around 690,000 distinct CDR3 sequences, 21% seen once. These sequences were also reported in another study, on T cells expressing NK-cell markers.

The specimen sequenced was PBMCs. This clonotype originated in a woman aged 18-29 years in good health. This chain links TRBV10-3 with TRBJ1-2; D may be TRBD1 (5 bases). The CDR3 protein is CAISQGLSLYGYTF. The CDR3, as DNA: TGTGCCATCAGTCAGGGACTATCGCTGTATGGCTACACCTTC.